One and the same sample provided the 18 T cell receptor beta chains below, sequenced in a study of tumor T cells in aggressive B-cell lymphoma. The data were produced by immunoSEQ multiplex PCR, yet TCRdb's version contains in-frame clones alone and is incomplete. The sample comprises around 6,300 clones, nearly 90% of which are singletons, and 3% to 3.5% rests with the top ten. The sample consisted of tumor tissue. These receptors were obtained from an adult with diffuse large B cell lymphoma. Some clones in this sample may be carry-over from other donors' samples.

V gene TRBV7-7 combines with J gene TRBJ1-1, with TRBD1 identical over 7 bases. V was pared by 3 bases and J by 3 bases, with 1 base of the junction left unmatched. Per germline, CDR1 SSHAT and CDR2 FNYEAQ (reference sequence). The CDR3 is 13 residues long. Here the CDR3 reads CASSLDRYTEAFF. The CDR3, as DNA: TGTGCCAGCAGCTTGGACAGGTACACTGAAGCTTTCTTT.

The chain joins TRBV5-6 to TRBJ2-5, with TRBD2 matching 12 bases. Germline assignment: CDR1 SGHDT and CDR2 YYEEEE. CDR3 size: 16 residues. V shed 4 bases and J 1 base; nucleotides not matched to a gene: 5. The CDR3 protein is CASSGTSGGLQETQYF. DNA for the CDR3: TGTGCCAGCAGCGGAACTAGCGGGGGGCTCCAAGAGACCCAGTACTTC.

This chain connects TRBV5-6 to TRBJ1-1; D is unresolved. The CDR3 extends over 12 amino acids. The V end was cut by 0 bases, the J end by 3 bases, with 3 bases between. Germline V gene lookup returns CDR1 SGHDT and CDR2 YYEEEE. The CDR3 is CASSLGDTEAFF. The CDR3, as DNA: TGTGCCAGCAGCTTGGGCGACACTGAAGCTTTCTTT.

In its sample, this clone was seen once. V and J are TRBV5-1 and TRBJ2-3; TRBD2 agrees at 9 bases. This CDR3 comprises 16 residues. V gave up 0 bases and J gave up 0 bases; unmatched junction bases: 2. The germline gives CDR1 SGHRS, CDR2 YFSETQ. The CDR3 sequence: CASSLGLAGSTDTQYF. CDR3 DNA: TGCGCCAGCAGCTTGGGGCTAGCGGGGAGCACAGATACGCAGTATTTT.

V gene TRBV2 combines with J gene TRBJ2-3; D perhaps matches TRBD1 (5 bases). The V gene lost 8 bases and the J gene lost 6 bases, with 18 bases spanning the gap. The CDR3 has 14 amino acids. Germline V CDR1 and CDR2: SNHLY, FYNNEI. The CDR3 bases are TGTGCCAGCGGTCCATGGGGCGGTTCGGATACGCAGTATTTT. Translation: CASGPWGGSDTQYF.

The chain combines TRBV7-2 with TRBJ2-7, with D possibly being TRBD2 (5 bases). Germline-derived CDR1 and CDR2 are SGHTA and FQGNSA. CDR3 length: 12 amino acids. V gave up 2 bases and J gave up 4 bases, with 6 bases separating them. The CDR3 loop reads CASSLRGYEQYF. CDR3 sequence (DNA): TGTGCCAGCAGCTTAAGAGGGTACGAGCAGTACTTC. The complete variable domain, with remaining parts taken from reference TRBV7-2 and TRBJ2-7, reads GAGVSQSPSNKVTEKGKDVELRCDPISGHTALYWYRQSLGQGLEFLIYFQGNSAPDKSGLPSDRFSAERTGGSVSTLTIQRTQQEDSAVYLCASSLRGYEQYFGPGTRLTVT.

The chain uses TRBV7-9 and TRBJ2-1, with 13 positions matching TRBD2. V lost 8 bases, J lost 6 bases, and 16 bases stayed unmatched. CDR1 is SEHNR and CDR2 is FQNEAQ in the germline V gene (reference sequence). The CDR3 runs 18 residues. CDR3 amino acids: CASPIDRTSGSMGNEQFF. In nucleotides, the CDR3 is TGTGCCAGCCCGATCGATAGGACTAGCGGGAGTATGGGCAATGAGCAGTTCTTC. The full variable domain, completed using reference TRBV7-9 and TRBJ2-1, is DTGVSQNPRHKITKRGQNVTFRCDPISEHNRLYWYRQTLGQGPEFLTYFQNEAQLEKSRLLSDRFSAERPKGSFSTLEIQRTEQGDSAMYLCASPIDRTSGSMGNEQFFGPGTRLTVL.

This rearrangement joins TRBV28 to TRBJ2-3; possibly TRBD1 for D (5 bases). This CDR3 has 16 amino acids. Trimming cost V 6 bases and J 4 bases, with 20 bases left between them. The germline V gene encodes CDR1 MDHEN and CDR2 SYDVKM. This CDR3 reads CASSLWGRAAADTQYF. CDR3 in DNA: TGTGCCAGCAGCCTATGGGGCAGGGCGGCCGCAGATACGCAGTATTTT.

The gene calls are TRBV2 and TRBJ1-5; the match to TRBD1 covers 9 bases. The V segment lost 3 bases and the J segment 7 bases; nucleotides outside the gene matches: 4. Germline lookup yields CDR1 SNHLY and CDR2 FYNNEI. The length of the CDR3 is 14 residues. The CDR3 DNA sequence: TGTGCCAGCAGTGAGGGACAGGGTAGCCAGCCCCAGCATTTT. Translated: CASSEGQGSQPQHF.

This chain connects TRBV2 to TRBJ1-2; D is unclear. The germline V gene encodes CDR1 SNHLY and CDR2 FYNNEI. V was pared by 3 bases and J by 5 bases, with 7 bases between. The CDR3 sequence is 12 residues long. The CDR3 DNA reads TGTGCCAGCAGTGACGGGGTGTATGGCTACACCTTC. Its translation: CASSDGVYGYTF.

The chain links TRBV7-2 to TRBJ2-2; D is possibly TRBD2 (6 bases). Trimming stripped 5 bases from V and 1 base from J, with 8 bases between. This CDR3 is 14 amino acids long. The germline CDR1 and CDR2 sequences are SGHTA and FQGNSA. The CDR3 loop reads CASSVSGNTGELFF. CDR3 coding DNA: TGTGCCAGCAGCGTTAGCGGGAACACCGGGGAGCTGTTTTTT.

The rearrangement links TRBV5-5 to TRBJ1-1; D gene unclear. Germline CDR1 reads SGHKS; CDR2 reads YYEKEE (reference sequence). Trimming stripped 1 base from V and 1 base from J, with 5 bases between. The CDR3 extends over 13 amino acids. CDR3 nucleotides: TGTGCCAGCAGCTTGCTCAGGAACACTGAAGCTTTCTTT. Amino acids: CASSLLRNTEAFF.

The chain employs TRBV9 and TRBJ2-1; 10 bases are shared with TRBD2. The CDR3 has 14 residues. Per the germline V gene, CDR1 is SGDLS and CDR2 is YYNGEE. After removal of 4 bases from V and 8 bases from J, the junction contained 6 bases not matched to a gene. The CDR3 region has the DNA TGTGCCAGCAGCTCTAGCGGGAGAATCGATGAGCAGTTCTTC. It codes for CASSSSGRIDEQFF.

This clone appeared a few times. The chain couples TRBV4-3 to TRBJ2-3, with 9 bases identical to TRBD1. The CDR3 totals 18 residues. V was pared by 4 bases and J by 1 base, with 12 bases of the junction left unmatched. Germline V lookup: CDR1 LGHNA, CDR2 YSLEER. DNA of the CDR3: TGCGCCAGCAGCCTAAACCTCCGGGACAGGGTTGGCACAGATACGCAGTATTTT. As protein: CASSLNLRDRVGTDTQYF.

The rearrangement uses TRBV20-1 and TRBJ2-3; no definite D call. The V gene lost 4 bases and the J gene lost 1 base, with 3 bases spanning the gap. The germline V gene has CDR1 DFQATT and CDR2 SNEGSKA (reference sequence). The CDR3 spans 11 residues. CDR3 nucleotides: TGCAGTGCTACTCGCACAGATACGCAGTATTTT. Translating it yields CSATRTDTQYF.

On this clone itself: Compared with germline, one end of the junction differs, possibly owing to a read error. CDR3 protein: CASNLVENEKLFF. The CDR3 coding sequence is TGTGCCAGCAACTTAGTCGAGAATGAAAAACTGTTTTTT. The chain employs TRBV7-6 and TRBJ1-4; D unresolved. The CDR3 sequence is 13 residues long. Germline loops: CDR1 SGHVS, CDR2 FNYEAQ.

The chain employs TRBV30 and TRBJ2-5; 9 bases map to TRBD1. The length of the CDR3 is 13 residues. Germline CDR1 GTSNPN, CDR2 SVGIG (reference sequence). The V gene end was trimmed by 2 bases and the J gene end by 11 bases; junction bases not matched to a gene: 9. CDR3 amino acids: CAWSIGTGGGQYF. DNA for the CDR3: TGTGCCTGGAGTATAGGAACAGGGGGCGGGCAGTACTTC.

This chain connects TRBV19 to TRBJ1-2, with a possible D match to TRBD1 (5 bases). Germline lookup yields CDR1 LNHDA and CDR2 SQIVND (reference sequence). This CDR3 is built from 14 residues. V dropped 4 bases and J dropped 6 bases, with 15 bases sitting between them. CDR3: CASSKPGTSDGYTF. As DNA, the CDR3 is TGTGCCAGTAGTAAACCTGGGACTTCGGATGGCTACACCTTC.